This T cell receptor (beta chain) was found in a study of blood T cell repertoires in COVID-19. Study-level information: T cells, B-cell-depleted T cells, or PBMCs supplied cDNA or gDNA.

In the authors' methods: Nucleated cell number was recorded as an estimate derived from reference gene primer amplification. The protocol was immunoSEQ multiplex PCR, while the TCRdb copy is restricted to in-frame clones and leaves out a portion. D and trimming were read from the DNA, whereas the V and J calls and clone size are those reported in that table. The sample includes about 330,000 clones, approximately 90% of them seen just once. The CDR3 is 13 amino acids. Germline V gene sequence: CDR1 SGDLS, CDR2 YYNGEE. V lost 3 bases, J lost 0 bases, and 7 bases lay in between. The chain joins TRBV9 to TRBJ2-7; D possibly corresponds to TRBD2 (6 bases). The sample consisted of peripheral blood. The sequence derives from a man between 25 and 39 years old with COVID-19, enrolled during active disease. The CDR3 DNA reads as TGTGCCAGCAGCGCCGGGAGCTCCTACGAGCAGTACTTC. Its translation is CASSAGSSYEQYF.